What follows are 6 T cell receptor beta chains derived from one specimen sequenced in a study of T cell responses to AZD1222 COVID-19 vaccine. TCRdb's table, derived via immunoSEQ multiplex PCR, lists solely in-frame clones and lacks some. The data contain about 120,000 clones, approximately 83% of them singletons. The material sequenced was peripheral blood, taken on day 0 of AZD1222 vaccination. These receptors all come from an adult in good health.

The chain uses TRBV5-1 and TRBJ2-7, with D perhaps assigned TRBD1 or TRBD2 (5 bases each). The germline V gene encodes CDR1 SGHRS and CDR2 YFSETQ. Trimming removed 0 bases from V and 0 bases from J, with 13 bases in between. This CDR3 is built from 16 residues. The CDR3 protein is CASSLAGSGSSYEQYF. In nucleotides, the CDR3 is TGCGCCAGCAGCTTGGCCGGGTCAGGGAGCTCCTACGAGCAGTACTTC.

The CDR3 sequence is CASLNLGGEEAFF. DNA for the CDR3: TGTGCCAGCCTTAATTTGGGGGGAGAAGAAGCTTTCTTT. The chain is built from TRBV28 and TRBJ1-1; D perhaps matches TRBD1 (5 bases). Germline CDR1 and CDR2: MDHEN and SYDVKM. Trimming shortened V by 8 bases and J by 8 bases, and 18 bases separated the two germline ends. CDR3 length equals 13 residues. Looking up the rest from reference TRBV28 and TRBJ1-1 gives the full variable domain: DVKVTQSSRYLVKRTGEKVFLECVQDMDHENMFWYRQDPGLGLRLIYFSYDVKMKEKGDIPEGYSVSREKKERFSLILESASTNQTSMYLCASLNLGGEEAFFGQGTRLTVV.

The rearrangement links TRBV13 to TRBJ2-7, with a weak D call TRBD2 (7 bases). The CDR3 covers 17 residues. V was trimmed by 2 bases and J by 4 bases, leaving 21 bases between them. CDR1 is PRHDT and CDR2 is FYEKMQ in the germline V gene (reference sequence). CDR3 region: CASSLKLTLADSYEQYF. CDR3 nucleotide sequence: TGTGCCAGCAGCTTAAAGTTAACCCTAGCGGACAGTTACGAGCAGTACTTC.

This rearrangement joins TRBV15 to TRBJ2-2, with no clear D. The V gene's germline CDR1 is LNHNV and CDR2 YYDKDF (reference sequence). The CDR3 contains 12 residues. V dropped 3 bases and J dropped 3 bases, with 2 bases sitting between them. This CDR3 reads CATSRDTGELFF. The CDR3 DNA is TGTGCCACCAGCAGGGACACCGGGGAGCTGTTTTTT.

The V gene is TRBV5-1, the J gene TRBJ1-4, with TRBD1 matching 7 bases. Trimming cost V 2 bases and J 0 bases; bases outside gene matches: 7. Germline V gene data show CDR1 as SGHRS and CDR2 as YFSETQ. CDR3 size: 17 residues. CDR3: CASSFSPGGSTNEKLFF. In DNA form, the CDR3 reads TGCGCCAGCAGCTTTAGCCCAGGGGGGTCAACTAATGAAAAACTGTTTTTT.

This chain links TRBV4-3 with TRBJ2-2; 10 nucleotides line up with TRBD2. V lost 6 bases, J lost 6 bases, and 10 bases stayed unmatched. Germline CDR1 reads LGHNA; CDR2 reads YSLEER. The CDR3 is made up of 16 amino acids. CDR3 nucleotides: TGCGCCAGCAGTAAAGGGCTAGCGGGAGAAGCCGGGGAGCTGTTTTTT. This translates into CASSKGLAGEAGELFF.